The entry below gives a single TCR beta chain sequence along with its context. Antigen specificity is unknown. Germline loops: CDR1 MNHEY, CDR2 SVGEGT. V dropped 8 bases and J dropped 6 bases, with 11 bases sitting between them. The CDR3 extends over 12 amino acids. TCRdb itself ran the 5' RACE reads through MiXCR, one entry per CDR3 protein. The data contain a few hundred thousand distinct CDR3 sequences, more than 13% of them singletons. This sample was taken from a study of identical twins. Overall study results and limits: Models underestimated TCR alpha sharing (out-of-frame) in monozygotic twins. Shared out-of-frame alpha sequences (those common to twins) showed excess low generation probability. It was possible that invariant MAIT and iNKT cells partly confounded the zero-insertion analyses.

These records were also assigned to another study, of yellow fever vaccine responses in identical twins.

The genes are TRBV6-2 or TRBV6-3 and TRBJ2-1; no firm D call. The TCR originated in a young woman in good health. The sequenced sample consisted of CD4+ T cells sorted from blood. The chain's CDR3 is CASGGGLNEQFF. CDR3 sequence (DNA): TGTGCCAGCGGCGGTGGCCTCAATGAGCAGTTCTTC.